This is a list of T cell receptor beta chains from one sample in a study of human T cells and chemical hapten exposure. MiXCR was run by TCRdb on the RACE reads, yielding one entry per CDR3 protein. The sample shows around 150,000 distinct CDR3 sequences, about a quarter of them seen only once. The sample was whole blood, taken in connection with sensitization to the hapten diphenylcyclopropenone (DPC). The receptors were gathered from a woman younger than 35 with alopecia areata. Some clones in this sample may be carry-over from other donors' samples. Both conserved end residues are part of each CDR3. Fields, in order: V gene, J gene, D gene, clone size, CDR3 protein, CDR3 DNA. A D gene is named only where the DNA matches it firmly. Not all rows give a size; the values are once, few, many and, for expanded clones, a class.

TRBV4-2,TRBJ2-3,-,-,CASSQDSGGATDTQYF,TGTGCCAGCAGCCAAGATTCTGGGGGCGCGACAGATACGCAGTATTTT
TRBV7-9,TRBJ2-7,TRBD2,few,CASSLAGTSEDYEQYF,TGTGCCAGCAGCTTAGCCGGGACTAGCGAGGACTACGAGCAGTACTTC
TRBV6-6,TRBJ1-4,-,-,CASSYGITGEKLFF,TGTGCCAGCAGTTACGGCATCACGGGTGAAAAACTGTTTTTT
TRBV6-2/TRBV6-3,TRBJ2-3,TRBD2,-,CASGSLAGGPPDTQYF,TGTGCCAGCGGATCACTAGCGGGAGGGCCCCCAGATACGCAGTATTTT
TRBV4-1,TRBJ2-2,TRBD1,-,CASSPGRGNGELFF,TGCGCCAGCAGCCCCGGCAGGGGGAACGGGGAGCTGTTTTTT
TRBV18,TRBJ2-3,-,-,CASSFRGAEDTQYF,TGTGCCAGCTCTTTCAGGGGGGCGGAAGATACGCAGTATTTT
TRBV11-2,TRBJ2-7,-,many,CASRLPGVPYEQYF,TGTGCCAGCAGGCTTCCGGGGGTCCCCTACGAGCAGTACTTC
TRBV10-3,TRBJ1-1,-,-,CAISENGPNTEAFF,TGTGCCATCAGTGAGAACGGACCGAACACTGAAGCTTTCTTT
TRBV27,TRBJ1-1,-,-,CATHGQRGQAEAFF,TGTGCCACCCATGGGCAACGGGGGCAGGCTGAAGCTTTCTTT
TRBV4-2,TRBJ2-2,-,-,CASSLRTAGELFF,TGTGCCAGCAGCCTCCGGACAGCCGGGGAGCTGTTTTTT
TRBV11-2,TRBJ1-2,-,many,CASRTTEYGYTF,TGTGCCAGCAGGACCACAGAGTATGGCTACACCTTC